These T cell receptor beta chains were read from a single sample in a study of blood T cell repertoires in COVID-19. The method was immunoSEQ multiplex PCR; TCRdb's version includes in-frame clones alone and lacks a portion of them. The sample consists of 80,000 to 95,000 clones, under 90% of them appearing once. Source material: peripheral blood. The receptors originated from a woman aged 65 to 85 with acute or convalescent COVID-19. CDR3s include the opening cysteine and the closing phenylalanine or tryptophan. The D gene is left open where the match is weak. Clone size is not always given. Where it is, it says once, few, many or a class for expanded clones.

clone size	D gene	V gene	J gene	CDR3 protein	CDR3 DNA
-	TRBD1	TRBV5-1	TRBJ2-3	CASSMAGTGDTQYF	TGCGCCAGCAGCATGGCCGGGACAGGGGATACGCAGTATTTT
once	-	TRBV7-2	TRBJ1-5	CASSLDSGNQPQHF	TGTGCCAGCAGCTTAGATTCGGGGAATCAGCCCCAGCATTTT
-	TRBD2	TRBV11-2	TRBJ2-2	CASSFPGLAGVNTGELFF	TGTGCCAGCAGCTTCCCGGGACTAGCGGGGGTGAACACCGGGGAGCTGTTTTTT
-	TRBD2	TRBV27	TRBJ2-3	CASSLRLAGDTQYF	TGTGCCAGCAGTTTAAGACTAGCGGGAGATACGCAGTATTTT
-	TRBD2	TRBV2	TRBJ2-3	CASRVSGGATDTQYF	TGTGCCAGCAGGGTTAGCGGGGGGGCCACAGATACGCAGTATTTT
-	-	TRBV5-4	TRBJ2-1	CASSVDTSSYNEQFF	TGTGCCAGCAGCGTGGACACTAGCTCCTACAATGAGCAGTTCTTC
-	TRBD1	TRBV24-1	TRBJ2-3	CATSDPGTGGGTDTQYF	TGTGCCACCAGTGATCCGGGGACAGGGGGCGGGACAGATACGCAGTATTTT
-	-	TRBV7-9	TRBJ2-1	CASSLVPPSNYNEQFF	TGTGCCAGCAGCTTAGTCCCTCCAAGCAATTACAATGAGCAGTTCTTC
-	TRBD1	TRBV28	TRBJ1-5	CASSPPRTGVYQPQHF	TGTGCCAGCAGTCCCCCCCGGACAGGGGTTTATCAGCCCCAGCATTTT
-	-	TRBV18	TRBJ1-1	CASSPDKDSPEAFF	TGTGCCAGCTCACCAGATAAGGACAGTCCTGAAGCTTTCTTT
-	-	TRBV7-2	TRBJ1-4	CASSLRTNEKLFF	TGTGCCAGCAGCTTACGAACTAATGAAAAACTGTTTTTT
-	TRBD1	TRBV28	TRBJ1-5	CASITRQGANPQHF	TGTGCCAGCATCACTAGACAGGGGGCTAATCCCCAGCATTTT
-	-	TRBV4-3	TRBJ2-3	CASSQVVAADTQYF	TGCGCCAGCAGCCAAGTTGTAGCCGCAGATACGCAGTATTTT
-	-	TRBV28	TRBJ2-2	CASSHLSSGELFF	TGTGCCAGCAGTCACCTTTCGAGCGGGGAGCTGTTTTTT
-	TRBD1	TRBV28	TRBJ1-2	CASRVGADRAYGYTF	TGTGCCAGCAGGGTAGGGGCGGACAGGGCCTATGGCTACACCTTC
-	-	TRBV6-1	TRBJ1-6	CASSEAPQGIDSPLHF	TGTGCCAGCAGTGAAGCGCCGCAGGGAATTGATTCACCCCTCCACTTT
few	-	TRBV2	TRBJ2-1	CASSEEHLGNEQFF	TGTGCCAGCAGTGAGGAACACCTCGGGAATGAGCAGTTCTTC
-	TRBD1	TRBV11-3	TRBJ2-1	CASSYGQGRSYNEQFF	TGTGCCAGCAGCTATGGACAGGGACGGTCCTACAATGAGCAGTTCTTC
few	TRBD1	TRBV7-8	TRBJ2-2	CASSFRTGVTGELFF	TGTGCCAGCAGCTTTCGAACAGGGGTCACCGGGGAGCTGTTTTTT
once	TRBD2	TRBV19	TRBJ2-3	CASSIIGAGGLTDTQYF	TGTGCCAGTAGTATAATAGGAGCGGGAGGGCTGACAGATACGCAGTATTTT
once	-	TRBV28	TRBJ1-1	CASSSGGLGENTEAFF	TGTGCCAGCAGTTCCGGGGGGCTAGGGGAGAACACTGAAGCTTTCTTT
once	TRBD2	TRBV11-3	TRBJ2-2	CASSFGGASGELFF	TGTGCCAGCAGCTTCGGGGGGGCGTCCGGGGAGCTGTTTTTT
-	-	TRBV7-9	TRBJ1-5	CASSSDARQPQHF	TGTGCCAGCAGCTCTGATGCCCGGCAGCCCCAGCATTTT
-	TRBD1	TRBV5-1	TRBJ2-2	CASSLDTGGNGELFF	TGCGCCAGCAGCTTGGATACAGGGGGCAACGGGGAGCTGTTTTTT
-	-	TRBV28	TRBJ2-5	CASGPGAQETQYF	TGTGCCAGCGGGCCTGGGGCACAAGAGACCCAGTACTTC
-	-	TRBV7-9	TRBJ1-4	CASRIYGAANEKLFF	TGTGCCAGCAGGATCTATGGGGCGGCTAATGAAAAACTGTTTTTT
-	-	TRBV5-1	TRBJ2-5	CASSLSAPDQETQYF	TGCGCCAGCAGCTTATCCGCGCCCGATCAAGAGACCCAGTACTTC
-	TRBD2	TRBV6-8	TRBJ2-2	CASSYSRLAGFRTGELFF	TGTGCCAGCAGTTACTCGAGACTAGCGGGTTTTCGCACCGGGGAGCTGTTTTTT
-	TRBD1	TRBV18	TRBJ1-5	CASSLDRGNQPQHF	TGTGCCAGCTCACTAGACAGGGGGAATCAGCCCCAGCATTTT
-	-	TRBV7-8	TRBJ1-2	CASSLASGQRSNYGYTF	TGTGCCAGCAGCTTAGCTTCAGGACAACGCAGTAACTATGGCTACACCTTC
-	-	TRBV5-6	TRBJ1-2	CASSYRRRTYGYTF	TGTGCCAGCAGCTACCGGAGACGTACCTATGGCTACACCTTC
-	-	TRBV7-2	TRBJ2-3	CASSLVRVSTDTQYF	TGTGCCAGCAGCTTAGTAAGAGTTAGCACAGATACGCAGTATTTT
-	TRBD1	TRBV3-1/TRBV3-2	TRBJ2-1	CASSHRGLTGEQFF	TGTGCCAGCAGCCATAGGGGGCTCACAGGTGAGCAGTTCTTC
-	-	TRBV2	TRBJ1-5	CASSERQWSSQPQHF	TGTGCCAGCAGTGAGCGGCAGTGGAGCTCTCAGCCCCAACATTTT
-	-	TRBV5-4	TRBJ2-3	CASSWRGSDTQYF	TGTGCCAGCAGCTGGCGAGGCTCAGATACGCAGTATTTT
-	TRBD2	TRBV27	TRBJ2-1	CASSRLAGGYEQFF	TGTGCCAGCAGTAGACTAGCGGGGGGATATGAGCAGTTCTTC
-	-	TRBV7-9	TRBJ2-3	CASSLTGSTDTQYF	TGTGCCAGCAGCTTAACCGGGAGCACAGATACGCAGTATTTT
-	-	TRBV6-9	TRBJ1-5	CASSSDRYSNQPQHF	TGTGCCAGCAGTTCCGACAGGTATAGCAATCAGCCCCAGCATTTT
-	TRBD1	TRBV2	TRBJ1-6	CASSVRDRSNSPLHF	TGTGCCAGCAGTGTGAGGGACAGATCTAATTCACCCCTCCACTTT
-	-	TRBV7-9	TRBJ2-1	CASSSQASSNEQFF	TGTGCCAGCAGCTCCCAAGCCTCTAGTAATGAGCAGTTCTTC
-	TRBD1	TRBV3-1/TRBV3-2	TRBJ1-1	CASSQTTGVGSTEAFF	TGTGCCAGCAGCCAGACTACAGGGGTCGGTTCGACTGAAGCTTTCTTT
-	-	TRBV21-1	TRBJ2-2	CASSKGGLNTGELFF	TGTGCCAGCAGCAAAGGGGGACTCAACACCGGGGAGCTGTTTTTT
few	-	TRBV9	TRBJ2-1	CASTMGSGAYNEQFF	TGTGCCAGCACGATGGGGTCAGGGGCCTACAATGAGCAGTTCTTC
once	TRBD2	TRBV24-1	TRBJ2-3	CATSERRLAGDTDTQYF	TGTGCCACCAGTGAGCGTCGACTAGCGGGAGACACAGATACGCAGTATTTT
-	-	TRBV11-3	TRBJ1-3	CASSLGAVGNTIYF	TGTGCCAGCAGCTTAGGGGCAGTTGGAAACACCATATATTTT
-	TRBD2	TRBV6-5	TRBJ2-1	CASSYSSGGAYEQFF	TGTGCCAGCAGTTACTCTAGCGGGGGGGCCTATGAGCAGTTCTTC
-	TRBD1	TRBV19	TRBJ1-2	CALESGRDRGLWVYGYTF	TGTGCGCTAGAATCCGGCCGGGACAGGGGGCTCTGGGTCTATGGCTACACCTTC
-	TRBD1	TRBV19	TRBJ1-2	CASSMTGGIYGYTF	TGTGCCAGTAGTATGACAGGGGGAATATATGGCTACACCTTC
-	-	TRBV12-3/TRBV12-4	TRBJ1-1	CASSLVDTEAFF	TGTGCCAGCAGTTTAGTCGACACTGAAGCTTTCTTT
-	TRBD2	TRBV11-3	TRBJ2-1	CASSPFRGGSSYNEQFF	TGTGCCAGCAGCCCTTTTCGGGGAGGGTCCTCCTACAATGAGCAGTTCTTC
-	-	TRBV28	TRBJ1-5	CASSPKGFYSNQPQHF	TGTGCCAGCAGTCCCAAGGGGTTCTATAGCAATCAGCCCCAGCATTTT
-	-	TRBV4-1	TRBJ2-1	CASSQVRGVYNEQFF	TGCGCCAGCAGCCAAGTTCGCGGGGTATACAATGAGCAGTTCTTC
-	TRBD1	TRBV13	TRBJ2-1	CASRMGTGGQRYNEQFF	TGTGCCAGCAGGATGGGGACAGGGGGCCAACGATACAATGAGCAGTTCTTC
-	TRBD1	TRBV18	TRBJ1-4	CASSPNRGGDEKLFF	TGTGCCAGCTCACCCAACAGGGGAGGAGATGAAAAACTGTTTTTT